These 23 T cell receptor beta chains share one sample of origin, sequenced in a study of T cell clones after liver transplantation. Sequencing used immunoSEQ multiplex PCR; TCRdb keeps in-frame clones, though not all of them. The sample has 15,000 to 20,000 clones, 75% to 90% seen once. The sample in question was CD8+ T cells from blood, obtained approximately 3.5 years after liver transplant. The receptors shown here come from a human patient who received a liver transplant. Some T cells could come from the graft donor.

V and J are TRBV19 and TRBJ2-1; 8 nucleotides match TRBD2. Trimming took 2 bases from V and 4 from J; bases not matched to a gene: 4. Germline lookup yields CDR1 LNHDA and CDR2 SQIVND (reference sequence). CDR3 length equals 15 residues. For the CDR3, the DNA is TGTGCCAGTAGTATAACTAGCGGACTTTACAATGAGCAGTTCTTC. This codes for CASSITSGLYNEQFF. The full variable domain, its missing parts supplied by reference TRBV19 and TRBJ2-1, is DGGITQSPKYLFRKEGQNVTLSCEQNLNHDAMYWYRQDPGQGLRLIYYSQIVNDFQKGDIAEGYSVSREKKESFPLTVTSAQKNPTAFYLCASSITSGLYNEQFFGPGTRLTVL.

This chain links TRBV5-4 with TRBJ2-7; TRBD2 agrees at 7 bases. The trim removed 2 bases at V and 5 bases at J, leaving 13 bases unmatched. The length of the CDR3 is 16 residues. From germline, CDR1 is SGHNT and CDR2 YYREEE (reference sequence). In DNA, the CDR3 is TGTGCCAGCAGCTTAGGTGAGGCGGGAGTCATCCACGAGCAGTACTTC. As protein: CASSLGEAGVIHEQYF.

The CDR3 sequence is CASSLTSGTYNEQFF. In DNA form, the CDR3 reads TGTGCCAGCAGTTTGACTAGCGGGACTTACAATGAGCAGTTCTTC. The V call is TRBV6-5, the J call TRBJ2-1, with 11 positions matching TRBD2. Germline V lookup: CDR1 MNHEY, CDR2 SVGAGI. The CDR3 totals 15 residues. V lost 4 bases to trimming and J lost 4 bases; unmatched junction nucleotides: 3.

The chain has TRBV4-1 and TRBJ2-7; D may be TRBD1 (6 bases). The ends were cut back, 1 base at V and 2 bases at J, with 9 bases in the middle. The germline V gene encodes CDR1 MGHRA and CDR2 YSYEKL. CDR3 length: 14 amino acids. The CDR3 region is CASSQGYRAYEQYF. The DNA of the CDR3 is TGCGCCAGCAGCCAAGGATACAGGGCCTACGAGCAGTACTTC.

V usage is TRBV11-2 and J usage is TRBJ2-3; D is unclear. V was pared by 1 base and J by 3 bases, with 8 bases between. The CDR3 length is 14 residues. CDR1 is SGHAT and CDR2 is FQNNGV in the germline V gene. This CDR3 reads CASSLGGRTDTQYF. In nucleotides, the CDR3 is TGTGCCAGCAGCTTAGGTGGCAGGACAGATACGCAGTATTTT.

The V gene is TRBV10-2, the J gene TRBJ1-5, with D possibly matching TRBD1 (5 bases). V lost 8 bases and J 2 bases, leaving 16 bases between the germline ends. The CDR3 is 15 residues long. CDR1 and CDR2 (germline): WSHSY, SAAADI. The CDR3 sequence: CASAPSGGGNQPQHF. The CDR3 nucleotides read TGCGCCAGCGCCCCTTCCGGAGGGGGCAATCAGCCCCAGCATTTT.

The V call is TRBV7-9, the J call TRBJ2-7; 11 bases align to TRBD1. This CDR3 comprises 15 residues. V was pared by 1 base and J by 5 bases, with 4 bases of the junction left unmatched. CDR1 and CDR2 from the germline V gene are SEHNR and FQNEAQ (reference sequence). The CDR3 coding sequence is TGTGCCAGCAGCTTAGTCCGGGACAGGGGGAACGAGCAGTACTTC. As protein: CASSLVRDRGNEQYF. Full variable domain (remainder filled in from reference TRBV7-9 and TRBJ2-7): DTGVSQNPRHKITKRGQNVTFRCDPISEHNRLYWYRQTLGQGPEFLTYFQNEAQLEKSRLLSDRFSAERPKGSFSTLEIQRTEQGDSAMYLCASSLVRDRGNEQYFGPGTRLTVT.

The genes are TRBV9 and TRBJ1-4; 12 bases fit TRBD1. The V gene's germline CDR1 is SGDLS and CDR2 YYNGEE. CDR3 length equals 21 residues. V shed 0 bases and J 1 base; nucleotides not matched to a gene: 13. CDR3 bases: TGTGCCAGCAGCGTAGTGGTTCGTTTGGGGACAGGGGGCAGAACTAATGAAAAACTGTTTTTT. It codes for CASSVVVRLGTGGRTNEKLFF. Variable domain in full (rest from reference TRBV9 and TRBJ1-4): DSGVTQTPKHLITATGQRVTLRCSPRSGDLSVYWYQQSLDQGLQFLIQYYNGEERAKGNILERFSAQQFPDLHSELNLSSLELGDSALYFCASSVVVRLGTGGRTNEKLFFGSGTQLSVL.

V and J are TRBV19 and TRBJ2-1; TRBD1 aligns across 10 bases. V trimming: 5 bases; J trimming: 1 base; junction bases outside the gene matches: 14. CDR3 size: 19 residues. The germline gives CDR1 LNHDA, CDR2 SQIVND (reference sequence). CDR3: CASSRRDRGLFLSYNEQFF. Here the CDR3 DNA reads TGTGCCAGTAGTCGCCGGGACAGGGGTTTGTTTCTGTCCTACAATGAGCAGTTCTTC.

The rearrangement links TRBV15 to TRBJ2-7; D is tentatively TRBD1 or TRBD2 (6 bases each). The CDR3 spans 14 residues. Between the trimmed V and J ends, which lost 7 bases and 5 bases, there was a span of 18 bases. Germline V gene lookup returns CDR1 LNHNV and CDR2 YYDKDF (reference sequence). Here the CDR3 reads CATTTGGFRDEQYF. The CDR3 nucleotides read TGTGCCACCACCACCGGGGGCTTCCGCGACGAGCAGTACTTC. The whole variable domain, remainder taken from reference TRBV15 and TRBJ2-7, is DAMVIQNPRYQVTQFGKPVTLSCSQTLNHNVMYWYQQKSSQAPKLLFHYYDKDFNNEADTPDNFQSRRPNTSFCFLDIRSPGLGDTAMYLCATTTGGFRDEQYFGPGTRLTVT.

The V call is TRBV27, the J call TRBJ2-7; 7 bases align to TRBD2. CDR1 and CDR2 from the germline V gene are MNHEY and SMNVEV (reference sequence). The CDR3 has 15 residues. J gave up 0 bases and V 3 bases, and 5 bases lay outside the gene matches. Here the CDR3 DNA reads TGTGCCAGCAGTTTGTCCCTAGCGGCCTCCTACGAGCAGTACTTC. Protein product: CASSLSLAASYEQYF.

CDR3 nucleotides: TGCGCCAGCAGCCAAGATAGTGACTATGAAAAACTGTTTTTT. Translated, it gives CASSQDSDYEKLFF. The rearrangement links TRBV4-1 to TRBJ1-4; no firm D call. The V end was cut by 0 bases, the J end by 6 bases, with 8 bases between. Looked up from germline, CDR1 is MGHRA and CDR2 is YSYEKL. CDR3 length: 14 residues.

This clone is a singleton in its sample. Written as DNA, the CDR3 is TGTGCCAGCAGCCCCGCGGGACCCTCTGGAAACACCATATATTTT. Translated: CASSPAGPSGNTIYF. The genes are TRBV7-9 and TRBJ1-3; weak D call: TRBD1 (5 bases). V was clipped by 5 bases and J by 0 bases, with 11 bases between them. The CDR3 is made up of 15 amino acids. Germline values: CDR1 SEHNR, CDR2 FQNEAQ (reference sequence).

The chain has TRBV9 and TRBJ2-7; D perhaps matches TRBD2 (6 bases). Germline V gene lookup returns CDR1 SGDLS and CDR2 YYNGEE. V was shortened by 2 bases and J by 7 bases, with 16 bases between the two germline ends. This CDR3 contains 14 residues. CDR3 in DNA: TGTGCCAGCAGCGTCACAGGAGGGACGTGGGAGCAGTACTTC. Amino acid sequence: CASSVTGGTWEQYF.

The J gene is TRBJ2-1, the V gene TRBV19, with D unresolved. V was pared by 1 base and J by 3 bases, with 10 bases between. Germline V CDR1 and CDR2: LNHDA, SQIVND (reference sequence). This CDR3 comprises 15 residues. CDR3 sequence reads: CASSIGGRSYNEQFF. DNA of the CDR3: TGTGCCAGTAGTATAGGGGGTAGAAGCTACAATGAGCAGTTCTTC. Combining the CDR3 with reference TRBV19 and TRBJ2-1 gives the whole variable domain DGGITQSPKYLFRKEGQNVTLSCEQNLNHDAMYWYRQDPGQGLRLIYYSQIVNDFQKGDIAEGYSVSREKKESFPLTVTSAQKNPTAFYLCASSIGGRSYNEQFFGPGTRLTVL.

V gene TRBV4-3 combines with J gene TRBJ2-2; 7 nucleotides align to TRBD1. CDR1 and CDR2 from the germline V gene are LGHNA and YSLEER. The trim removed 8 bases at V and 0 bases at J, leaving 6 bases unmatched. The CDR3 sequence is 15 residues long. In DNA, the CDR3 is TGCGCCAGCTCCCCCACAGGGGCGAACACCGGGGAGCTGTTTTTT. Residues: CASSPTGANTGELFF.

The chain couples TRBV5-6 to TRBJ2-1; 11 bases fit TRBD2. CDR3 length equals 15 residues. The V gene's germline CDR1 is SGHDT and CDR2 YYEEEE. The V and J ends lost 2 bases and 5 bases, in that order; junction bases with no gene match: 3. CDR3 loop: CASSLLAGENNEQFF. As DNA, the CDR3 is TGTGCCAGCAGCTTACTAGCGGGAGAGAACAATGAGCAGTTCTTC.

This clone was recorded once. The chain couples TRBV6-5 to TRBJ1-1, with D possibly TRBD1 on 5 matching bases. Per germline, CDR1 MNHEY and CDR2 SVGAGI. CDR3 length: 13 residues. The V end lost 0 bases, the J end lost 5 bases, and 7 bases lay between the germline ends. The CDR3: CASSYSGGTEAFF. The CDR3 nucleotides read TGTGCCAGCAGTTACTCGGGGGGTACTGAAGCTTTCTTT.

The chain couples TRBV19 to TRBJ2-7; D is possibly TRBD2 (6 bases). Trimming removed 5 bases at V and 6 bases at J, with 17 bases between. Looked up from germline, CDR1 is LNHDA and CDR2 is SQIVND (reference sequence). The CDR3 spans 14 residues. As DNA, the CDR3 is TGTGCCAGTAGTCCCGGGACTTTCTCCGCCGAGCAGTACTTC. Its protein is CASSPGTFSAEQYF.

The chain carries TRBV7-9 and TRBJ2-3; TRBD1 might be the D (6 bases). The V end was cut by 0 bases, the J end by 4 bases, with 14 bases between. This CDR3 comprises 16 residues. Germline V gives CDR1 SEHNR, CDR2 FQNEAQ (reference sequence). This chain's CDR3 is CASSLATGYRADTQYF. The CDR3 nucleotides are TGTGCCAGCAGCTTAGCCACAGGGTACCGGGCAGATACGCAGTATTTT.

This rearrangement joins TRBV7-6 to TRBJ2-3; D tentatively reads TRBD1 or TRBD2 (5 bases each). The germline CDR1 and CDR2 sequences are SGHVS and FNYEAQ. The CDR3 is 15 residues long. Between the trimmed V and J ends, which lost 5 bases and 3 bases, there was a span of 15 bases. The chain's CDR3 is CASSPKGTATDTQYF. The DNA for the CDR3 is TGTGCCAGCAGCCCCAAAGGGACGGCGACAGATACGCAGTATTTT.

The chain uses TRBV6-5 and TRBJ2-1, with 9 bases lining up with TRBD2. The CDR3 is made up of 14 amino acids. Per the germline V gene, CDR1 is MNHEY and CDR2 is SVGAGI. The junction had 4 bases not matched to a gene; V was cut back by 2 bases and J by 8 bases. The chain's CDR3 is CASSYAGTSYEQFF. The CDR3 nucleotides are TGTGCCAGCAGTTACGCCGGGACTAGCTATGAGCAGTTCTTC.

This clone was counted once. The chain links TRBV5-1 to TRBJ2-5, with a weak D call TRBD1 (6 bases). The CDR3 has 14 residues. Germline lookup yields CDR1 SGHRS and CDR2 YFSETQ. Trimming shortened V by 3 bases and J by 5 bases, and 14 bases separated the two germline ends. In DNA form, the CDR3 reads TGCGCCAGCAGCTGGACAGTCGGTGGGGAGACCCAGTACTTC. Translated, it gives CASSWTVGGETQYF.